The following is a T cell receptor (beta chain) sequence with its context. This sample is part of a study of blood T cell repertoires in COVID-19. Across the study: Some COVID-19 samples were acute and others convalescent; all came from the United States, Italy and Spain.

Participants, about 18 to 90 years old, spanned 25 or so US areas. In the 2 weeks before study entry, exposed participants met a COVID-19 case, which was PCR-confirmed or clinician-diagnosed. In germline, CDR1 is SGHAT, CDR2 FQNNGV. Trimming took off 7 bases at V and 2 bases at J, with 18 bases between the two ends. The CDR3 extends over 15 amino acids. In the authors' methods: Estimation of nucleated cell counts relied on the amplification of reference gene primers. Using immunoSEQ multiplex PCR, the repertoire was profiled, and TCRdb retains in-frame clones only, with some absent. The V and J calls and clone size are taken from that table; D and trimming were inferred from the DNA. The repertoire holds roughly 430,000 clones, with about 88% as singletons.

The receptor was isolated from a woman under 30 who had been exposed to COVID-19. The gene calls are TRBV11-2 and TRBJ2-7; perhaps TRBD2 as D (6 bases). The sequencing sample was made of PBMCs or T cells enriched from blood (not recorded which). In DNA form, the CDR3 reads TGTGCCAGCATTCCCCCCCGGGGGTTTCCCTACGAGCAGTACTTC. It codes for CASIPPRGFPYEQYF.